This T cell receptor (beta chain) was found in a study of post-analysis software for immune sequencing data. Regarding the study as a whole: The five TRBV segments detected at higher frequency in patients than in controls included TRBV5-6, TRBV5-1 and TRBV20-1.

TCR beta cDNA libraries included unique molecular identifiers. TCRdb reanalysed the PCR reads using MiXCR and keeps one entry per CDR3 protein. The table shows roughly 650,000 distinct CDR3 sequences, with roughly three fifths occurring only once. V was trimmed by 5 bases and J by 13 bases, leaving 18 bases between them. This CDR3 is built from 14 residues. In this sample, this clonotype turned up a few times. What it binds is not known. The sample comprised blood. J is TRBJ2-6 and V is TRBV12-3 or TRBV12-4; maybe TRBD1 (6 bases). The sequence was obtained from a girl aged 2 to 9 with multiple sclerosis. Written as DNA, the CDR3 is TGTGCCAGCAGTCCGCGGACAGTCCAATTAGTCCTGACTTTC. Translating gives CASSPRTVQLVLTF.